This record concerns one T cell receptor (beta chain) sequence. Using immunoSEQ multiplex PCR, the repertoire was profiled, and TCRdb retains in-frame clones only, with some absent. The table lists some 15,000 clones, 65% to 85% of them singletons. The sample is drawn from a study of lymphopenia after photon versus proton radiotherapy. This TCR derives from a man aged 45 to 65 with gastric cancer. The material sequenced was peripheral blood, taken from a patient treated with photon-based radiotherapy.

The CDR3 loop reads CASSWTGSNEKLFF. Written as DNA, the CDR3 is TGTGCCAGCAGTTGGACAGGCTCTAATGAAAAACTGTTTTTT. V and J are TRBV6-1 and TRBJ1-4; 7 nucleotides match TRBD1. J lost 3 bases, V lost 5 bases, and 3 bases had no gene match. The germline V gene has CDR1 MNHNS and CDR2 SASEGT. This CDR3 contains 14 residues.